These T cell receptor beta chains were read from a single sample in a study of multiple sclerosis patients with progressive multifocal leukoencephalopathy. This table comes from immunoSEQ multiplex PCR, and its TCRdb copy is limited to in-frame clones, with some not included. Of about 30,000 clones listed, around 93% are singletons. Sequences were obtained from PBMCs. These receptors came from a man younger than 40 with multiple sclerosis. CDR3s include the opening cysteine and the closing phenylalanine or tryptophan. The order of the fields is V gene, J gene, clone size, CDR3 length, D gene, CDR3 DNA, CDR3 protein. D genes are given only for firm matches. Expanded clones are given a class, and other clones once, few, many or no size at all.

V gene: TRBV19
J gene: TRBJ2-1
clone size: .
CDR3 length: 13
D gene: TRBD2
CDR3 DNA: TGTGCCAGTAGTATAGTCGGGGGGGATGAGCAGTTCTTC
CDR3 protein: CASSIVGGDEQFF

V gene: TRBV9
J gene: TRBJ1-2
clone size: .
CDR3 length: 15
D gene: .
CDR3 DNA: TGTGCCAGCAGCACACTGGGACACGGAAACTATGGCTACACCTTC
CDR3 protein: CASSTLGHGNYGYTF

V gene: TRBV2
J gene: TRBJ1-2
clone size: .
CDR3 length: 15
D gene: .
CDR3 DNA: TGTGCCAGCAGACGTGACACCTCCTACTTCTATGGCTACACCTTC
CDR3 protein: CASRRDTSYFYGYTF

V gene: TRBV7-2
J gene: TRBJ1-2
clone size: .
CDR3 length: 14
D gene: .
CDR3 DNA: TGTGCCAGCAGCTTAGACAGGGTTCACTATGGCTACACCTTC
CDR3 protein: CASSLDRVHYGYTF

V gene: TRBV11-2
J gene: TRBJ2-2
clone size: .
CDR3 length: 15
D gene: .
CDR3 DNA: TGTGCCAGCAGCTTCGGGCCTACGAACACCGGGGAGCTGTTTTTT
CDR3 protein: CASSFGPTNTGELFF

V gene: TRBV11-2
J gene: TRBJ1-2
clone size: .
CDR3 length: 10
D gene: .
CDR3 DNA: TGTGCCAGCAGTTTGAATGGCTACACCTTC
CDR3 protein: CASSLNGYTF

V gene: TRBV7-9
J gene: TRBJ1-4
clone size: once
CDR3 length: 14
D gene: TRBD1
CDR3 DNA: TGTGCCAGCAGTCCGACAGGGGCGGGAGAAAAACTGTTTTTT
CDR3 protein: CASSPTGAGEKLFF

V gene: TRBV11-3
J gene: TRBJ2-3
clone size: .
CDR3 length: 18
D gene: TRBD1
CDR3 DNA: TGTGCCAGCAGCTTCAATGCAGGGGGCCAGGGGAGCACAGATACGCAGTATTTT
CDR3 protein: CASSFNAGGQGSTDTQYF

V gene: TRBV29-1
J gene: TRBJ1-3
clone size: .
CDR3 length: 13
D gene: .
CDR3 DNA: TGCAGCGTCAAAGGGATAGCTGGAAACACCATATATTTT
CDR3 protein: CSVKGIAGNTIYF

V gene: TRBV5-6
J gene: TRBJ2-1
clone size: few
CDR3 length: 15
D gene: .
CDR3 DNA: TGTGCCAGCAGCTTGGATCTGGGGGGATACAATGAGCAGTTCTTC
CDR3 protein: CASSLDLGGYNEQFF

V gene: TRBV19
J gene: TRBJ2-5
clone size: .
CDR3 length: 17
D gene: TRBD2
CDR3 DNA: TGTGCCAGTAGTATGCCGGGACTAGCGGGACATAGGGAGACCCAGTACTTC
CDR3 protein: CASSMPGLAGHRETQYF

V gene: TRBV14
J gene: TRBJ2-3
clone size: .
CDR3 length: 15
D gene: TRBD2
CDR3 DNA: TGTGCCAGCAGCCTGGGACTAGCGTTACGATACACGCAGTATTTT
CDR3 protein: CASSLGLALRYTQYF

V gene: TRBV15
J gene: TRBJ2-7
clone size: .
CDR3 length: 14
D gene: .
CDR3 DNA: TGTGCCACCAGCAGTGTCTGGGGGGGCAACGAGCAGTACTTC
CDR3 protein: CATSSVWGGNEQYF

V gene: TRBV27
J gene: TRBJ2-1
clone size: .
CDR3 length: 13
D gene: .
CDR3 DNA: TGTGCCAGCAGTTTGTCCCGGAGGAATGAGCAGTTCTTC
CDR3 protein: CASSLSRRNEQFF

V gene: TRBV5-4
J gene: TRBJ1-5
clone size: .
CDR3 length: 14
D gene: .
CDR3 DNA: TGTGCCAGCAGCCAGGACAGAAATAATCAGCCCCAGCATTTT
CDR3 protein: CASSQDRNNQPQHF

V gene: TRBV28
J gene: TRBJ1-2
clone size: .
CDR3 length: 11
D gene: .
CDR3 DNA: TGTGCCACCAAAGCGGCGCTCGGCTACACCTTC
CDR3 protein: CATKAALGYTF

V gene: TRBV27
J gene: TRBJ2-3
clone size: .
CDR3 length: 15
D gene: TRBD2
CDR3 DNA: TGTGCCAGCAGTTCACTAGCGGGAAGATTGGAGACGCAGTATTTT
CDR3 protein: CASSSLAGRLETQYF

V gene: TRBV25-1
J gene: TRBJ1-1
clone size: .
CDR3 length: 14
D gene: TRBD1
CDR3 DNA: TGTGCCAGCAGGGGACAGGGGTCGGCCACTGAAGCTTTCTTT
CDR3 protein: CASRGQGSATEAFF

V gene: TRBV27
J gene: TRBJ2-7
clone size: .
CDR3 length: 19
D gene: TRBD2
CDR3 DNA: TGTGCCAGCAGTCCGCTCCCGGGGTGGGGAGGGCCAAGGCACTCCGAGCAGTACTTC
CDR3 protein: CASSPLPGWGGPRHSEQYF

V gene: TRBV7-2
J gene: TRBJ2-7
clone size: .
CDR3 length: 13
D gene: .
CDR3 DNA: TGTGCCAGCAGCCCCGGGGGAGACTACGAGCAGTACTTC
CDR3 protein: CASSPGGDYEQYF

V gene: TRBV5-1
J gene: TRBJ2-5
clone size: .
CDR3 length: 13
D gene: .
CDR3 DNA: TGCGCCAGCAGCTTCAGCGGCCAAGAGACCCAGTACTTC
CDR3 protein: CASSFSGQETQYF

V gene: TRBV7-6
J gene: TRBJ2-7
clone size: .
CDR3 length: 15
D gene: TRBD1
CDR3 DNA: TGTGCCAGCAGCTTAGGGGACAGGAGTTCCTACGAGCAGTACTTC
CDR3 protein: CASSLGDRSSYEQYF

V gene: TRBV7-6
J gene: TRBJ1-1
clone size: .
CDR3 length: 14
D gene: TRBD1
CDR3 DNA: TGTGCCAGCAGCCCTCTACAGGGGGCAACTGAAGCTTTCTTT
CDR3 protein: CASSPLQGATEAFF

V gene: TRBV7-2
J gene: TRBJ1-1
clone size: .
CDR3 length: 15
D gene: .
CDR3 DNA: TGTGCCAGCAGCTCCCAGAGGGGACACGTCACTGAAGCTTTCTTT
CDR3 protein: CASSSQRGHVTEAFF